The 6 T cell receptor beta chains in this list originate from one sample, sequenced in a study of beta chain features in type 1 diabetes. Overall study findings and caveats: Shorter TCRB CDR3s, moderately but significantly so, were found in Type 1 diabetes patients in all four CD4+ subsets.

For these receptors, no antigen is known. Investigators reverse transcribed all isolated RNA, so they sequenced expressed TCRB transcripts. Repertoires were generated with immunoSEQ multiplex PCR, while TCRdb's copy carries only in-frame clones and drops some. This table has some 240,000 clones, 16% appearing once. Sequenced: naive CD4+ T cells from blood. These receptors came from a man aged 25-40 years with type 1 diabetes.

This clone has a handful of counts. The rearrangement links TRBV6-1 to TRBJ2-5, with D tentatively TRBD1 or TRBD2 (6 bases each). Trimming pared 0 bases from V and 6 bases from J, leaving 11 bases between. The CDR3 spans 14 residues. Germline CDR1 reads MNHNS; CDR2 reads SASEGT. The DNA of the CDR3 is TGTGCCAGCAGTGAAGCGCAGGGGAGGAAGACCCAGTACTTC. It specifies CASSEAQGRKTQYF.

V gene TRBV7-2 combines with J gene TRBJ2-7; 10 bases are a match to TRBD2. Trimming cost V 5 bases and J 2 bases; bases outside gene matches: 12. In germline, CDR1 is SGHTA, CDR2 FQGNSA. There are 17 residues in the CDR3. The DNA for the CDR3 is TGTGCCAGCAGCCCAGGCCCTACTAGCGGGACCACCTACGAGCAGTACTTC. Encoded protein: CASSPGPTSGTTYEQYF.

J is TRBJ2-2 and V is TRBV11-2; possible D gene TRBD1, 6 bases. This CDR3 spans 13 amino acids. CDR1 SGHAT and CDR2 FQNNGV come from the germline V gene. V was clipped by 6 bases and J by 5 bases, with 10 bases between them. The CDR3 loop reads CASRLQGTGELFF. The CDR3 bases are TGTGCCAGCAGATTACAGGGAACCGGGGAGCTGTTTTTT.

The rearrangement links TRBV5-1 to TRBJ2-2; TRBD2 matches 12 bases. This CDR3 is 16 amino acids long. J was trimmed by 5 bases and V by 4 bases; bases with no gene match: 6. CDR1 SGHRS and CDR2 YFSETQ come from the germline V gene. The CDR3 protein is CASSRSGTSGTGELFF. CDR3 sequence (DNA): TGCGCCAGCAGCCGATCCGGGACTAGCGGGACCGGGGAGCTGTTTTTT.

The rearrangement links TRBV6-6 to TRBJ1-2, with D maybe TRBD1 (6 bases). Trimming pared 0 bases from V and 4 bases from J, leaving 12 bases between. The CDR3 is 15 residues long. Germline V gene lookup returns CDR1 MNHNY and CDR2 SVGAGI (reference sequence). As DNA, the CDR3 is TGTGCCAGCAGTTACTCAAAGACAGGAGTCTATGGCTACACCTTC. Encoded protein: CASSYSKTGVYGYTF.

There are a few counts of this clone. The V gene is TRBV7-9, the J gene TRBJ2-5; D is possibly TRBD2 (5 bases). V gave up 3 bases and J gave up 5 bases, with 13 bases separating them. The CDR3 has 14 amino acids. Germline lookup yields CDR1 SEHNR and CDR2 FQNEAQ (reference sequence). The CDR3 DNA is TGTGCCAGCAGCTTCGGACTCCTAGGGGAGACCCAGTACTTC. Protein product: CASSFGLLGETQYF.